Detailed here is one TCR beta chain. These data come from a study of lymphopenia after photon versus proton radiotherapy. Assay: immunoSEQ multiplex PCR; the TCRdb copy retains only in-frame clones and omits some. The sample holds around 63,000 clones, around 88% seen once. V gave up 1 base and J gave up 10 bases, with 13 bases separating them. Per germline, CDR1 GTSNPN and CDR2 SVGIG (reference sequence). The CDR3 has 13 amino acids. This TCR came from a man in his forties or fifties with gastric cancer. Specimen: peripheral blood, collected from a patient treated with photon-based radiotherapy. J is TRBJ1-4 and V is TRBV30, with D unresolved. CDR3 residues: CAWSGEGSGKLFF. CDR3 nucleotide sequence: TGTGCCTGGAGTGGGGAAGGGAGTGGAAAACTGTTTTTT.